This TCR beta chain was recovered during a study of PD-1 blockade in classical Hodgkin lymphoma (dated by TCRdb to the early 2020s). Notes on the research overall: Nivolumab dosing was 3 mg/kg intravenously every 2 weeks, continuing until either disease progression or unacceptable toxicity. To define a peripheral blood immune signature of response to PD-1 blockade in classical Hodgkin lymphoma, the study combined TCR beta sequencing with CyTOF. Results and caveats for the whole study, not just this receptor: Baseline TCR diversity was reported to be lower in newly diagnosed patients than in healthy donors, and even lower in relapsed/refractory patients. Lower diversity was seen in patients whose nivolumab began less than 1 year after ASCT, and these patients were left out of later analyses so that immune reconstitution would not confound the results. By C4D1, a significant rise was seen in CD4+ TCR diversity but not in CD8+ TCR diversity (p=0.0027 vs p=0.16), and the rise was most apparent among complete responders (p=0.02). Baseline diversity similar to that of newly diagnosed patients was observed in trial patients achieving complete response, whereas significantly lower diversity was observed in partial responders and progressors. Only a single clinical trial cohort was studied, and what caused the repertoire differences, possibly disease activity or prior therapy, remained undefined.

This sample's time point label indicates: cycle 1 day 1 (C1D1), immediately before nivolumab initiation. Every trial patient had relapsed following autologous stem cell transplantation, and prior brentuximab vedotin exposure was what differed among cohorts A, B and C. A total of fewer than 70 patients with relapsed/refractory classical Hodgkin lymphoma made up the trial cohort, and each patient's best overall response was complete response, partial response or progressive disease. Single-agent nivolumab was administered to trial patients in the multi-cohort phase II CheckMate 205 trial. Best overall response was determined by an independent review committee according to the 2007 International Working Group response criteria. Trial PBMCs were collected immediately before nivolumab initiation (C1D1) and during therapy at cycle 2 day 1 and cycle 4 day 1. After peripheral blood was drawn into 8 mL Vacutainer Cell Preparation Tubes, PBMCs were isolated by centrifugation and then cryopreserved.

On this clone: Its recognized antigen is unknown. No qualities accompany the bases; no much larger clone lies one base away.

The Qiagen DNeasy kit was used to extract genomic DNA both from unsorted PBMCs and from the negatively selected CD4+ and CD8+ fractions. TCR beta CDR3 regions were subjected to amplification by immunoSEQ multiplex PCR with primers that anneal to V and J segments. A synthetic immune receptor repertoire was used to minimize amplification bias, and remaining bias was computationally removed after sequencing. Regarding the original processing steps: Custom Python scripts were used to quantify repertoire diversity as the Shannon entropy index. Unsorted, CD4+ and CD8+ repertoires were examined separately, except in combined analyses, for which CD4+ and CD8+ sequences were merged in silico. Clonal expansion was defined as a frequency increase of at least 2-fold after treatment compared with C1D1, and clones undetected at baseline were assigned a pseudocount of 0.5. Clones with 0 or 1 copy at C1D1 were classified as singleton clones, and clones with 2 or more copies were classified as non-singleton clones. Clones expanded in unsorted samples were assigned a CD4+, CD8+ or unknown annotation through matching of protein sequences in sorted samples from the same patient. Diversity changes from C1D1 to C4D1 were tested in paired samples using Wilcoxon tests. Drawn from immuneACCESS, this table holds only the in-frame rearrangements with V and J called that TCRdb kept. Clones are partly lost; checked studies trace under half to an unresolved V gene and leave the rest unexplained. V and J calls and clone size follow that table, whereas D and trimming were derived from the DNA. Present in this sample are 47,000 or so clones, about 73% of which were seen just once. Approximately 10% of the sample goes to the ten largest clones.

Including the terminal cysteine and phenylalanine, the CDR3 comprises 13 residues. The only DNA kept is the CDR3, 39 bases in frame from the first base. Based on the germline V gene, the CDR1 and CDR2 sequences are MGHDK and SYGVNS. Relative to germline, V is 7 bases shorter and J is 1 base shorter, with 10 bases between their ends. This sequence uses TRBV25-1 and TRBJ1-1, with TRBD1 perhaps the D gene, on 6 matching bases. The sample was peripheral blood mononuclear cells (PBMCs), taken at baseline. The sequence derives from a human donor with classical Hodgkin lymphoma. The DNA sequence is TGTGCCAGCACCCGGGACACGAACACTGAAGCTTTCTTT. It translates to CASTRDTNTEAFF.